The source of this T cell receptor beta chain is a study of cytotoxic CD8 clonotypes in ibrutinib-treated CLL. The CDR3 is 13 amino acids. CDR1 and CDR2 from the germline V gene are LNHDA and SQIVND (reference sequence). V lost 1 base and J 1 base, leaving 4 bases between the germline ends. Frozen-stored PBMCs produced around 2.2 micrograms of genomic DNA for TCR beta libraries. Study outcomes and limitations: Whereas clonality rose at ibrutinib response, it declined toward baseline at progression.

In the case of this clone: The antigen is not known.

Sequencing was performed with immunoSEQ multiplex PCR; in TCRdb, only in-frame clones are kept and a portion is missing. The sample includes 150,000 to 200,000 clones, about 84% of them seen just once. The sequencing used PBMCs, collected after 24 months of ibrutinib treatment. The chain links TRBV19 to TRBJ1-1; D gene unclear. This TCR derives from a human donor with chronic lymphocytic leukemia. The CDR3 sequence: CASSIGANTEAFF. The CDR3 DNA is TGTGCCAGTAGTATAGGGGCGAACACTGAAGCTTTCTTT.